These 2 T cell receptor beta chains share one sample of origin, sequenced in a study of cytotoxic CD8 clonotypes in ibrutinib-treated CLL. Here immunoSEQ multiplex PCR was the method, and the copy in TCRdb shows in-frame clones only, minus some. Of under 150,000 clones listed, 80% are singletons. Here the sequenced sample was PBMCs, taken after 36 months of ibrutinib treatment. The receptors were sampled from a human donor with chronic lymphocytic leukemia.

The genes are TRBV7-8 and TRBJ1-1; TRBD1 might be the D (5 bases). Trimming cost V 0 bases and J 4 bases, with 6 bases left between them. CDR3 length equals 13 residues. CDR1 SGHVS and CDR2 FQNEAQ come from the germline V gene. In DNA, the CDR3 is TGTGCCAGCAGCTTAGCAGGGACCACTGAAGCTTTCTTT. It encodes CASSLAGTTEAFF.

The chain recombines TRBV6-1 with TRBJ1-2, with D perhaps matching TRBD1 (5 bases). The germline gives CDR1 MNHNS, CDR2 SASEGT. The CDR3 extends over 15 amino acids. Trimming stripped 6 bases from V and 4 bases from J, with 18 bases between. In nucleotides, the CDR3 is TGTGCCAGCAGCCTTTTAGGCGGGGGTACCTATGGCTACACCTTC. Translation: CASSLLGGGTYGYTF.